This T cell receptor beta chain was captured by sequencing in a study of blood T cell repertoires in COVID-19. Study-level background: The United States, Italy and Spain were the sources of the acute and convalescent COVID-19 samples. T cells, B-cell-depleted T cells, or PBMCs provided the cDNA or gDNA that served as material.

The V and J ends lost 0 bases and 5 bases, in that order; junction bases with no gene match: 6. Germline CDR1 is SGHDN and CDR2 is FVKESK. The CDR3 has 15 residues. In the source study's methods: Estimation of nucleated cell counts relied on the amplification of reference gene primers. Profiling relied on immunoSEQ multiplex PCR, and the TCRdb table lists in-frame clones only, not all of them. V, J and clone size are those of that table, while D and trimming were read from the DNA. Of approximately 28,000 clones listed, 81% are singletons. This receptor was taken from a woman aged 55-69 years with acute or convalescent COVID-19. The V gene is TRBV14, the J gene TRBJ1-1; TRBD1 aligns across 7 bases. Sequencing was done on a sample of peripheral blood. This chain's CDR3 is CASSQDTGASTEAFF. CDR3 in DNA: TGTGCCAGCAGCCAAGATACAGGGGCGAGTACTGAAGCTTTCTTT.